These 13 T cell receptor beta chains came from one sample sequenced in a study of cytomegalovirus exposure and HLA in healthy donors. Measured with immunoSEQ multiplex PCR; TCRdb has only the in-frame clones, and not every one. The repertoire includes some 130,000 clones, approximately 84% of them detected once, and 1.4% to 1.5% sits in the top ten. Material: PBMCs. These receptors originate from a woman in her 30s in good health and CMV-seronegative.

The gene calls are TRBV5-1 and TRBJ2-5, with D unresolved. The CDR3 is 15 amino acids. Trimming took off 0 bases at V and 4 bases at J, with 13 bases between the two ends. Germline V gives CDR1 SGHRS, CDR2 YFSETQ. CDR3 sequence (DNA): TGCGCCAGCAGCTTGGCCCTCGGGTTGGGAGAGACCCAGTACTTC. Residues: CASSLALGLGETQYF.

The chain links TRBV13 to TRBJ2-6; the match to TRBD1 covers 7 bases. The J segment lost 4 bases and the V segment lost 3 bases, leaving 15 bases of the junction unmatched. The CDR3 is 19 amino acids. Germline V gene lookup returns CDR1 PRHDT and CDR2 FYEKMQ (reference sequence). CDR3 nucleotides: TGTGCCAGCAGCTTCTCAGGGCAGGGGGTTTTGATGGGGGCCAACGTCCTGACTTTC. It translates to CASSFSGQGVLMGANVLTF. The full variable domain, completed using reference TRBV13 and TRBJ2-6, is AAGVIQSPRHLIKEKRETATLKCYPIPRHDTVYWYQQGPGQDPQFLISFYEKMQSDKGSIPDRFSAQQFSDYHSELNMSSLELGDSALYFCASSFSGQGVLMGANVLTFGAGSRLTVL.

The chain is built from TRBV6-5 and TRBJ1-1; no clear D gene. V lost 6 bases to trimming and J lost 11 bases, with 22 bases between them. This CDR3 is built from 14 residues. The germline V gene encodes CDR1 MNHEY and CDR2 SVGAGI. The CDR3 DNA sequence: TGTGCCAGCAGCCAAGGAGGAACCGGAGCGTTTGCTTTCTTT. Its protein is CASSQGGTGAFAFF.

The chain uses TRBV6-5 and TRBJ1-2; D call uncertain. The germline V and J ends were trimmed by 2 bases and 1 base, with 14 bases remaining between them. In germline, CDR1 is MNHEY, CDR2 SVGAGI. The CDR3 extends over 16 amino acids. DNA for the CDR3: TGTGCCAGCAGTTACACCCGAGGCAAGAGTAACTATGGCTACACCTTC. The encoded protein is CASSYTRGKSNYGYTF.

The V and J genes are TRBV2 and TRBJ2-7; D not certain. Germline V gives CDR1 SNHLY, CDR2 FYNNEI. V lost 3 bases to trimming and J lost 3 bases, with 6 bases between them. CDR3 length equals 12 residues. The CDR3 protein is CASSESIYEQYF. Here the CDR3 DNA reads TGTGCCAGCAGTGAGTCTATCTACGAGCAGTACTTC.

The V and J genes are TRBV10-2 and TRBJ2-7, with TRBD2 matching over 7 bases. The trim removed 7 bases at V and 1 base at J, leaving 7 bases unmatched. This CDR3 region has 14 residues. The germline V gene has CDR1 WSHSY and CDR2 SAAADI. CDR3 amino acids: CASKSSGASYEQYF. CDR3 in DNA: TGCGCCAGCAAATCCAGCGGGGCTTCCTACGAGCAGTACTTC.

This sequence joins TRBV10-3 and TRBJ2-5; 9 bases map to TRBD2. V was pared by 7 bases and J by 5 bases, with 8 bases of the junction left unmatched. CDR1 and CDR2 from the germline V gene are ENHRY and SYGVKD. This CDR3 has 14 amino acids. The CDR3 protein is CAIKRGEREETQYF. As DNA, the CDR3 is TGTGCCATCAAGCGGGGGGAACGGGAGGAGACCCAGTACTTC.

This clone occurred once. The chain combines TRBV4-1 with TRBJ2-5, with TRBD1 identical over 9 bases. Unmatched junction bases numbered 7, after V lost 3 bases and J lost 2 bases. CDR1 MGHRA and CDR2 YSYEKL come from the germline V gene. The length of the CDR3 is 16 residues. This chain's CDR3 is CASSHGTGSTQETQYF. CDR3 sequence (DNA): TGCGCCAGCAGCCATGGGACAGGGTCTACGCAAGAGACCCAGTACTTC.

The CDR3, as DNA: TGTGCCAGCAGCGCGATGACAGGAAATGTGGAAAAACTGTTTTTT. Protein: CASSAMTGNVEKLFF. This chain joins TRBV9 and TRBJ1-4; tentative D call: TRBD1 (6 bases). The V end lost 3 bases, the J end lost 8 bases, and 17 bases lay between the germline ends. The germline V gene has CDR1 SGDLS and CDR2 YYNGEE. The CDR3 is 15 amino acids.

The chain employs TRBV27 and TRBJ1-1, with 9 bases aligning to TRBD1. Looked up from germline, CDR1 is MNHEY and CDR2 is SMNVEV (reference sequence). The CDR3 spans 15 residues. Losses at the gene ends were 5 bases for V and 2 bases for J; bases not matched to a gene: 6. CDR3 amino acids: CASSGGTGINTEAFF. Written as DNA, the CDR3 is TGTGCCAGCAGTGGGGGGACAGGGATAAACACTGAAGCTTTCTTT.

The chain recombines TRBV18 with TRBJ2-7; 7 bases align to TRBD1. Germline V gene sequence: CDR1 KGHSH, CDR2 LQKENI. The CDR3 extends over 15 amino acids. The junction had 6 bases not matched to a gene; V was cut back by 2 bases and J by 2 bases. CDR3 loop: CASSPYRDSTYEQYF. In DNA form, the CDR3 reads TGTGCCAGCTCACCATACCGGGACAGCACCTACGAGCAGTACTTC.

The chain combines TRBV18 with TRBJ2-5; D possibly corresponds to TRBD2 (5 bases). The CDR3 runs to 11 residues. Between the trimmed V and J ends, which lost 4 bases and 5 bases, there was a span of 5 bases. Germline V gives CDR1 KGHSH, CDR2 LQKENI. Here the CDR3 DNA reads TGTGCCAGCTCACGGGAGGAGACCCAGTACTTC. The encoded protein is CASSREETQYF.

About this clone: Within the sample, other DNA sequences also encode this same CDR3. The CDR3: CASSVGTSGGSYNEQFF. The CDR3 nucleotides are TGTGCCAGCAGCGTAGGGACTAGCGGGGGCTCCTACAATGAGCAGTTCTTC. The chain carries TRBV9 and TRBJ2-1, with 13 bases identical to TRBD2. The CDR3 sequence is 17 residues long. V was clipped by 0 bases and J by 0 bases; unmatched bases: 0. Per the germline V gene, CDR1 is SGDLS and CDR2 is YYNGEE.